Sequencing of this TCR beta chain was carried out in a study of graft-versus-host responses after intestinal transplantation. Study details: Every transplant recipient was induced with anti-thymocyte globulin, then maintained on tacrolimus and steroids for around 3 years. Study-level points and caveats: Analysis identified GvH clones in recipient marrow, with some appearing first in ileum or blood.

Some clones are missing from TCRdb's copy, which holds only in-frame ones; the method was immunoSEQ multiplex PCR. The sample records approximately 130,000 clones, around 94% being singletons. This clone has more than one count but fewer than ten. Its antigen is unidentified. This TCR came from a human donor who received an intestinal transplant. The sample consisted of unstimulated CD4+ T cells sorted from spleen or lymph node cells, taken before intestinal transplant.

For the CDR3, the DNA is TGTGCCAGCAGTTACTATGCCTGGGGGGGCTACACCTTC. Its translation is CASSYYAWGGYTF. The chain couples TRBV6-5 to TRBJ1-2, with D perhaps TRBD1 (5 bases). V gave up 1 base and J gave up 8 bases, with 11 bases separating them. The CDR3 length is 13 residues. Germline loops: CDR1 MNHEY, CDR2 SVGAGI.